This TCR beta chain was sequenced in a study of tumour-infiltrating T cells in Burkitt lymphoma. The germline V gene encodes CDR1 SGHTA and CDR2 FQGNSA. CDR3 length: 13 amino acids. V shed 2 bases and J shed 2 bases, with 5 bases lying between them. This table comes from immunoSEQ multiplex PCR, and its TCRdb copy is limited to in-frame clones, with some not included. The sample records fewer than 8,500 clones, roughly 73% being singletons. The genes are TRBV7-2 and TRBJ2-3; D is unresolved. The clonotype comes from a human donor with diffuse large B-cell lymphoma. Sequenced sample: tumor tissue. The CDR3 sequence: CASSLPTTDTQYF. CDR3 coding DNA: TGTGCCAGCAGCTTACCTACCACAGATACGCAGTATTTT.